A selection of T cell receptor beta chains follows, all from one sample in a study of blood T cells in healthy people across ages. TCRdb re-called the 5' RACE reads through MiXCR, storing one row per CDR3 protein. The sample consists of fewer than 650,000 distinct CDR3 sequences, over 25% of them appearing once. The data were also submitted as part of a second study, on T cells of mothers and their children.

Sample: blood. Every receptor here comes from a boy aged 2 to 10 in good health. Each CDR3 is given with its conserved first and last residue. The D gene is left open where the match is weak. Clone size is not always given. Where it is, it says once, few, many or a class for expanded clones.

TGTGCCAGCTCTCCAGATACGCAGTATTTT,CASSPDTQYF,-,-,TRBJ2-3,TRBV2
TGTGCCAGCAGCTTGGTTCCTTTCTTTGAGCAGTTCTTC,CASSLVPFFEQFF,few,-,TRBJ2-1,TRBV5-5
TGTGCCAGCGTCCCTAGAGGTGGCACAGATACGCAGTATTTT,CASVPRGGTDTQYF,-,-,TRBJ2-3,TRBV12-3/TRBV12-4
TGTGCCAGCAGTCCGCCGGGACTAGCGGGAGTAGGCACCGGGGAGCTGTTTTTT,CASSPPGLAGVGTGELFF,-,TRBD2,TRBJ2-2,TRBV6-1
TGTGCCAGCAGCGTAGGGACTGGCACTAGCACAGATACGCAGTATTTT,CASSVGTGTSTDTQYF,few,-,TRBJ2-3,TRBV9
TGTGCCAGCAGCCCCGGGACCGAGGGGTTTAGGGAAAAACTGTTTTTT,CASSPGTEGFREKLFF,-,-,TRBJ1-4,TRBV11-2
TGTGCCAGCAGTAGAACAGGGGATCGACGTGGAAAACTGTTTTTT,CASSRTGDRRGKLFF,-,TRBD1,TRBJ1-4,TRBV27
TGTGCCAGCAGCCACGCGAACACCGGGGAGCTGTTTTTT,CASSHANTGELFF,many,-,TRBJ2-2,TRBV9
TGTGCCAGCAGCGTCCGGACAGGGAGGGAAGAGACCCAGTACTTC,CASSVRTGREETQYF,few,-,TRBJ2-5,TRBV3-1
TGTGCCAGCAGCAGGGACCATTTGAGCTCCTACAATGAGCAGTTCTTC,CASSRDHLSSYNEQFF,-,-,TRBJ2-1,TRBV6-5
TGTGCCAGCAGCTTAATGACTAGCGGGAACGAGCAGTACTTC,CASSLMTSGNEQYF,-,TRBD2,TRBJ2-7,TRBV7-9
TGTGCCAGCAGCTTAGAAGGCGGGGGCCGGGGGAGTGAGCAGTTCTTC,CASSLEGGGRGSEQFF,few,-,TRBJ2-1,TRBV7-6
TGTGGCAGCAGTTTAGGGCGGGGTACATACAATGAGCAGTTCTTC,CGSSLGRGTYNEQFF,-,-,TRBJ2-1,TRBV27
TGCAGCGTTGTTCCAATGAACACTGAAGCTTTCTTT,CSVVPMNTEAFF,-,-,TRBJ1-1,TRBV29-1
TGTGCCAGCAGTGACAACAATGAGCAGTTCTTC,CASSDNNEQFF,few,-,TRBJ2-1,TRBV25-1
TGTGCCAGCAGTTACGACAGGGCCGACTATGGCTACACCTTC,CASSYDRADYGYTF,few,TRBD1,TRBJ1-2,TRBV2
TGCGCCAGCAGCTTACGTAGCGGGAACTACGAGCAGTACTTC,CASSLRSGNYEQYF,few,TRBD2,TRBJ2-7,TRBV5-1